The next 32 T cell receptor beta chains were all read from a single sample in a study of blood T cell repertoires in COVID-19. The repertoire was sequenced with immunoSEQ multiplex PCR; TCRdb's copy has only in-frame clones and lacks some. The repertoire holds 140,000 to 150,000 clones, around 90% seen once, with about 1.7% in the top ten. The specimen sequenced was peripheral blood. These TCRs come from a man in his 70s with acute or convalescent COVID-19.

The CDR3 loop reads CASRLTGLNSPLHF. DNA of the CDR3: TGTGCCAGCCGCCTGACAGGGCTTAATTCACCCCTCCACTTT. V usage is TRBV2 and J usage is TRBJ1-6; 7 bases line up with TRBD1. The CDR3 runs 14 residues. Germline trimming cut 8 bases from V and 6 bases from J; bases unmatched to any gene: 7. Germline V gene lookup returns CDR1 SNHLY and CDR2 FYNNEI.

CDR3 DNA sequence: TGTGCCACCAGCAGAGATCACAGCCAAGAGACCCAGTACTTC. Translating gives CATSRDHSQETQYF. The chain joins TRBV15 to TRBJ2-5; D call uncertain. This CDR3 region has 14 residues. The germline V gene encodes CDR1 LNHNV and CDR2 YYDKDF (reference sequence). V was clipped by 0 bases and J by 1 base, with 6 bases between them.

This sequence joins TRBV3-1 (or the pseudogene TRBV3-2) and TRBJ2-2, with TRBD2 identical over 9 bases. The CDR3 is made up of 18 amino acids. Germline V CDR1 and CDR2: LGHDT, YNNKEL (reference sequence). The junction had 10 bases not matched to a gene; V was cut back by 1 base and J by 4 bases. In DNA form, the CDR3 reads TGTGCCAGCAGCCAAGCCCCTTTTGCGGGGGGGCTCACCGGGGAGCTGTTTTTT. This sequence encodes CASSQAPFAGGLTGELFF.

The chain employs TRBV19 and TRBJ1-4; possible D gene TRBD1, 6 bases. This CDR3 comprises 13 residues. The V gene lost 5 bases and the J gene lost 8 bases, with 12 bases spanning the gap. CDR1 LNHDA and CDR2 SQIVND come from the germline V gene (reference sequence). Here the CDR3 DNA reads TGTGCCAGTAGTCCTACAGGGACGGAAAAACTGTTTTTT. Amino acid sequence: CASSPTGTEKLFF.

The rearrangement uses TRBV2 and TRBJ2-5; D unresolved. V lost 8 bases, J lost 3 bases, and 10 bases lay in between. Germline V lookup: CDR1 SNHLY, CDR2 FYNNEI. The CDR3 runs to 12 residues. For the CDR3, the DNA is TGTGCCAGCGCTACCTTAGAAGAGACCCAGTACTTC. Its translation: CASATLEETQYF.

V gene TRBV2 combines with J gene TRBJ2-1, with 8 bases that match TRBD2. The length of the CDR3 is 17 residues. CDR1 and CDR2 from the germline V gene are SNHLY and FYNNEI. The V segment lost 1 base and the J segment 2 bases; nucleotides outside the gene matches: 7. This CDR3 reads CASSEGGAGVTYNEQFF. The CDR3 nucleotides read TGTGCCAGCAGTGAAGGTGGAGCGGGAGTGACCTACAATGAGCAGTTCTTC. The entire variable domain, with the rest obtained from reference TRBV2 and TRBJ2-1, is as follows: EPEVTQTPSHQVTQMGQEVILRCVPISNHLYFYWYRQILGQKVEFLVSFYNNEISEKSEIFDDQFSVERPDGSNFTLKIRSTKLEDSAMYFCASSEGGAGVTYNEQFFGPGTRLTVL.

V gene TRBV7-7 combines with J gene TRBJ2-3, with TRBD1 matching 7 bases. Germline V gene data show CDR1 as SSHAT and CDR2 as FNYEAQ (reference sequence). The CDR3 runs 14 residues. V was pared by 5 bases and J by 1 base, with 3 bases of the junction left unmatched. CDR3 in DNA: TGTGCCAGCAGCATCGGACAGGGCACAGATACGCAGTATTTT. Translating gives CASSIGQGTDTQYF.

The chain has TRBV19 and TRBJ1-2; the D gene is possibly TRBD1 (6 bases). CDR3 length: 15 amino acids. Germline V gene data show CDR1 as LNHDA and CDR2 as SQIVND (reference sequence). V shed 1 base and J shed 4 bases, with 13 bases lying between them. CDR3 protein: CASSIAVTGAYGYTF. CDR3 sequence (DNA): TGTGCCAGTAGTATAGCGGTGACAGGCGCCTATGGCTACACCTTC.

This clone was seen only a few times. The chain uses TRBV4-2 and TRBJ2-7; the match to TRBD1 covers 12 bases. V dropped 0 bases and J dropped 4; count of bases not matched to a gene: 4. The CDR3 has 16 residues. From germline, CDR1 is LGHNA and CDR2 YNFKEQ. Here the CDR3 DNA reads TGTGCCAGCAGCCAAGAGTGGGACAGGGGGCGGTACGAGCAGTACTTC. It yields the protein CASSQEWDRGRYEQYF.

V usage is TRBV3-1 (or the pseudogene TRBV3-2) and J usage is TRBJ1-2, with D perhaps matching TRBD1 (5 bases). Germline CDR1 LGHDT, CDR2 YNNKEL (reference sequence). The ends were cut back, 8 bases at V and 3 bases at J, with 10 bases in the middle. CDR3 length: 12 residues. This CDR3 reads CASRDSDYGYTF. The CDR3 nucleotides read TGTGCCAGCCGGGACTCCGACTATGGCTACACCTTC.

The chain combines TRBV7-9 with TRBJ2-1; 10 nucleotides line up with TRBD2. V was pared by 5 bases and J by 7 bases, with 11 bases of the junction left unmatched. CDR3 length equals 16 residues. Per germline, CDR1 SEHNR and CDR2 FQNEAQ (reference sequence). The CDR3 loop is CASSPRSLAGKNEQFF. In DNA form, the CDR3 reads TGTGCCAGCAGCCCCCGATCACTAGCGGGGAAGAATGAGCAGTTCTTC.

This clone was detected only a few times. The chain joins TRBV4-2 to TRBJ2-5; 10 bases line up with TRBD2. This CDR3 has 16 residues. Germline CDR1 LGHNA, CDR2 YNFKEQ. V dropped 5 bases and J dropped 1; count of bases not matched to a gene: 7. The CDR3, as DNA: TGTGCCAGCAGCTGTCCGGGACTAGCGTTCCAAGAGACCCAGTACTTC. It codes for CASSCPGLAFQETQYF.

The chain couples TRBV5-1 to TRBJ2-7; the match to TRBD1 covers 12 bases. The CDR3 runs to 16 residues. CDR1 is SGHRS and CDR2 is YFSETQ in the germline V gene. V was pared by 4 bases and J by 4 bases, with 9 bases of the junction left unmatched. The DNA of the CDR3 is TGCGCCAGCAGCATTGCGGGACAGGGGGCGCGGTACGAGCAGTACTTC. Its protein product is CASSIAGQGARYEQYF.

The rearrangement uses TRBV5-4 and TRBJ2-1, with D possibly TRBD2 on 6 matching bases. Trimming removed 3 bases from V and 10 bases from J, with 26 bases in between. The CDR3 length is 17 residues. In germline, CDR1 is SGHNT, CDR2 YYREEE (reference sequence). The DNA of the CDR3 is TGTGCCAGCAGCTCCCTCGGCCGTCTCTCGGGGGTAGAGGAGCAGTTCTTC. This encodes CASSSLGRLSGVEEQFF.

V is TRBV11-2 and J is TRBJ1-1; tentative D call: TRBD1 (5 bases). The CDR3 is 14 amino acids. The germline CDR1 and CDR2 sequences are SGHAT and FQNNGV. With 6 bases removed from V and 5 bases from J, the gap between germline ends came to 16 bases. CDR3 DNA sequence: TGTGCCAGCAGTCCGACTGGGGGGGGTACTGAAGCTTTCTTT. Translation: CASSPTGGGTEAFF.

This rearrangement joins TRBV3-1 (or the pseudogene TRBV3-2) to TRBJ1-3, with D hard to call. The CDR3 covers 15 residues. Germline CDR1 LGHDT, CDR2 YNNKEL (reference sequence). V gave up 0 bases and J gave up 2 bases, with 8 bases separating them. The CDR3 loop reads CASSQDRLPGNTIYF. CDR3 DNA sequence: TGTGCCAGCAGCCAAGACCGACTTCCTGGAAACACCATATATTTT.

J is TRBJ2-2 and V is TRBV4-1, with 11 positions matching TRBD1. Germline V gene sequence: CDR1 MGHRA, CDR2 YSYEKL. V dropped 4 bases and J dropped 7; count of bases not matched to a gene: 5. The CDR3 has 15 residues. CDR3 protein: CASSRGQGAGGELFF. DNA of the CDR3: TGCGCCAGCAGCCGAGGACAGGGGGCGGGCGGGGAGCTGTTTTTT.

The count of this clone is one. V usage is TRBV14 and J usage is TRBJ2-1; 8 positions agree with TRBD2. Germline V CDR1 and CDR2: SGHDN, FVKESK. The CDR3 sequence is 16 residues long. With V trimmed by 2 bases and J by 3 bases, 6 bases remained unmatched. In DNA form, the CDR3 reads TGTGCCAGCAGCCAACGGGCGGGGGGCTACTACAATGAGCAGTTCTTC. It translates to CASSQRAGGYYNEQFF.

V usage is TRBV5-1 and J usage is TRBJ1-3; the match to TRBD1 covers 7 bases. This CDR3 spans 15 amino acids. Looked up from germline, CDR1 is SGHRS and CDR2 is YFSETQ. The V and J ends lost 4 bases and 4 bases, in that order; junction bases with no gene match: 8. The CDR3 region is CASSPGTEGGNTIYF. In nucleotides, the CDR3 is TGCGCCAGCAGCCCCGGGACAGAAGGGGGAAACACCATATATTTT.

The chain uses TRBV29-1 and TRBJ1-1, with TRBD1 as a possible D gene (6 bases). The CDR3 is made up of 12 amino acids. The germline V gene encodes CDR1 SQVTM and CDR2 ANQGSEA. Deletions cut 7 bases from V and 6 bases from J, with 15 bases between. CDR3 DNA: TGCAGCGCCCGGAGCGGGGGGCCTGAAGCTTTCTTT. Protein: CSARSGGPEAFF.

The chain employs TRBV5-6 and TRBJ1-5; a possible D gene is TRBD1 (6 bases). The CDR3 has 17 amino acids. The V gene's germline CDR1 is SGHDT and CDR2 YYEEEE. V lost 3 bases to trimming and J lost 5 bases, with 21 bases between them. This CDR3 reads CASSSTTTGPTYQPQHF. The CDR3 nucleotides are TGTGCCAGCAGCTCCACCACGACAGGCCCGACCTATCAGCCCCAGCATTTT.

This chain links TRBV19 with TRBJ2-7; maybe TRBD2 (6 bases). Trimming removed 0 bases from V and 3 bases from J, with 9 bases in between. The CDR3 extends over 14 amino acids. Germline values: CDR1 LNHDA, CDR2 SQIVND (reference sequence). CDR3 amino acids: CASSIEEGNYEQYF. The CDR3 DNA sequence: TGTGCCAGTAGTATAGAGGAGGGAAACTACGAGCAGTACTTC.

The rearrangement joins TRBV5-1 to TRBJ1-3; 7 bases agree with TRBD1. Trimming at V came to 3 bases and at J to 2 bases, leaving 5 bases not matched to a gene. Germline V gives CDR1 SGHRS, CDR2 YFSETQ. This CDR3 has 15 residues. In DNA form, the CDR3 reads TGCGCCAGCAGCTCGGGACAGAGACCTGGAAACACCATATATTTT. Translating gives CASSSGQRPGNTIYF.

The genes are TRBV6-5 and TRBJ2-2; TRBD1 agrees at 8 bases. The CDR3 covers 15 residues. V lost 4 bases, J lost 4 bases, and 5 bases stayed unmatched. Germline values: CDR1 MNHEY, CDR2 SVGAGI. DNA of the CDR3: TGTGCCAGCAGTTTAGACAGGGGTTTCACCGGGGAGCTGTTTTTT. Translating it yields CASSLDRGFTGELFF.

This rearrangement joins TRBV18 to TRBJ1-2; D is ambiguous. The CDR3 totals 16 residues. Germline V gene lookup returns CDR1 KGHSH and CDR2 LQKENI. The germline V and J ends were trimmed by 0 bases and 0 bases, with 11 bases remaining between them. CDR3 sequence reads: CASSPPTGRANYGYTF. In DNA, the CDR3 is TGTGCCAGCTCACCACCGACGGGGAGAGCTAACTATGGCTACACCTTC. Based on the CDR3 plus reference TRBV18 and TRBJ1-2, the full variable domain is NAGVMQNPRHLVRRRGQEARLRCSPMKGHSHVYWYRQLPEEGLKFMVYLQKENIIDESGMPKERFSAEFPKEGPSILRIQQVVRGDSAAYFCASSPPTGRANYGYTFGSGTRLTVV.

This clone showed up just once. The chain links TRBV19 to TRBJ1-2; D is undetermined. V was pared by 3 bases and J by 8 bases, with 13 bases between. CDR1 LNHDA and CDR2 SQIVND come from the germline V gene (reference sequence). The length of the CDR3 is 13 residues. CDR3 amino acids: CASSIAGANGYTF. For the CDR3, the DNA is TGTGCCAGTAGTATTGCCGGTGCAAACGGCTACACCTTC.

This chain connects TRBV5-8 to TRBJ1-1, with 10 nucleotides matching TRBD1. The CDR3 loop spans 16 amino acids. The J segment lost 4 bases and the V segment lost 4 bases, leaving 10 bases of the junction unmatched. Germline V gene data show CDR1 as SGHTS and CDR2 as YDEGEE. CDR3 sequence: CASSPGTGERSTEAFF. The CDR3 DNA follows: TGTGCCAGCAGCCCAGGGACAGGGGAGAGGAGCACTGAAGCTTTCTTT. The full variable domain, rest sourced from reference TRBV5-8 and TRBJ1-1, is EAGVTQSPTHLIKTRGQQATLRCSPISGHTSVYWYQQALGLGLQFLLWYDEGEERNRGNFPPRFSGRQFPNYSSELNVNALELEDSALYLCASSPGTGERSTEAFFGQGTRLTVV.

Only a few counts were recorded for this clone. The genes are TRBV27 and TRBJ2-1; 13 nucleotides agree with TRBD2. This CDR3 contains 17 residues. The germline V gene has CDR1 MNHEY and CDR2 SMNVEV (reference sequence). The V and J ends lost 5 bases and 2 bases, in that order; junction bases with no gene match: 6. The CDR3 loop is CASSLWTSGSTYNEQFF. The CDR3 nucleotides read TGTGCCAGCAGTCTCTGGACTAGCGGGAGTACCTACAATGAGCAGTTCTTC.

The gene calls are TRBV5-1 and TRBJ2-3, with 7 bases lining up with TRBD1. CDR3 length: 16 amino acids. V was clipped by 3 bases and J by 1 base; unmatched bases: 8. Germline values: CDR1 SGHRS, CDR2 YFSETQ. This CDR3 is CASSSLGGRGTDTQYF. As DNA, the CDR3 is TGCGCCAGCAGCTCCCTAGGGGGCCGGGGCACAGATACGCAGTATTTT.

The V and J genes are TRBV6-4 and TRBJ1-5, with TRBD1 identical over 9 bases. This CDR3 contains 15 residues. Trimming cost V 6 bases and J 8 bases; bases outside gene matches: 11. Germline CDR1 reads MRHNA; CDR2 reads SNTAGT. This chain's CDR3 is CASSRGATGGEPQHF. The CDR3 DNA reads as TGTGCCAGCAGCCGCGGGGCGACAGGGGGGGAGCCCCAGCATTTT.

This clone was seen a single time. This chain connects TRBV5-5 to TRBJ1-5; a possible D gene is TRBD1 (5 bases). Between the trimmed V and J ends, which lost 4 bases and 2 bases, there was a span of 16 bases. Per germline, CDR1 SGHKS and CDR2 YYEKEE (reference sequence). The CDR3 is 16 amino acids. DNA for the CDR3: TGTGCCAGCAGCCAGATCGGGGGGGGTGGCAATCAGCCCCAGCATTTT. As protein: CASSQIGGGGNQPQHF.

This clone appeared a single time. The chain combines TRBV6-5 with TRBJ2-3; D remains ambiguous. The V gene lost 8 bases and the J gene lost 7 bases, with 13 bases spanning the gap. Germline loops: CDR1 MNHEY, CDR2 SVGAGI. The CDR3 sequence is 12 residues long. This chain's CDR3 is CASSDTVNTQYF. DNA for the CDR3: TGTGCCAGCTCAGACACCGTGAATACGCAGTATTTT.